This TCR beta chain comes out of a study of blood T cell repertoires in COVID-19 (dated by TCRdb to the early 2020s). About the full investigation: Collaborator samples came from the United States, Italy and Spain and covered acute and convalescent phases of COVID-19. The sample metadata nearly always contained a de-identified subject ID, COVID-19 status, age in years and sex. The repertoires were made available in a free public database intended to serve as a resource for research on the immune response to SARS-CoV-2. The samples were drawn from the first 160 participants of the ongoing ImmuneRACE study and from some 1,300 subjects provided by 6 global collaborators. Where available, HLA class I and class II types were taken from metadata supplied by the sample provider and were not determined by assay-based typing. Deeply sampled blood TCRbeta repertoires from subjects exposed to, actively infected with, or recovered from COVID-19 were included in the dataset. The material from the prospective study consisted of cDNA or gDNA derived from T cells, B-cell-depleted T cells, or PBMCs.

Via the germline V gene (reference sequence), CDR1 is LGHDT and CDR2 YNNKEL. Taken from cysteine to phenylalanine, the CDR3 has 15 residues. The kept DNA is CDR3 alone, 45 bases in frame from the first base. Unmatched junction bases come to 7, with V trimmed by 2 bases and J by 6 bases. The investigation overall reported the following: Clinical and demographic metadata were provided uncurated, with the amount varying by source and participant.

As regards this clone: This clone's antigen is unknown. No per-base quality is available; no much larger clone lies one base away.

The immunoSEQ Assay, a bias-controlled multiplex PCR, was used to amplify TCRbeta CDR3 regions from genomic DNA. The original pipeline was this. Nucleated cell counts per sample were estimated from amplification of reference gene primers within the assay. To quantify the absolute abundance of each unique TCRbeta CDR3 rearrangement, sequence reads were collapsed and filtered. For each sample, productive Simpson clonality was calculated by taking the square root of Simpson's diversity index across productive rearrangements. Sourced from immuneACCESS, this table was stored by TCRdb with only in-frame sequences that have V and J called. A share of the clones is absent; for the studies checked, an unresolved V gene accounts for under half, and the remainder has no known explanation. Clonal size and the V and J genes are those of that table, whereas D and trimming came from the DNA. This sample is represented by approximately 80,000 clones; under 80% of them were singletons. The ten largest clones add up to less than 10% of the sample.

Whole blood was collected in K2EDTA tubes by collaborating institutions according to the institutions' own protocols. For TCRbeta analysis, collaborators shipped samples as frozen whole blood, isolated PBMCs, or DNA extracted from either of those sample types. The chain employs TRBV3-1 (or the pseudogene TRBV3-2) and TRBJ2-3; 8 junctional bases match TRBD2. The sample was peripheral blood. The clonotype comes from a human donor in a cohort sampled during active COVID-19. This receptor carries the CDR3 CASSQPGGPWDTQYF. The bases read TGTGCCAGCAGCCAACCGGGGGGGCCATGGGATACGCAGTATTTT.